The subject of this entry is one TCR beta chain. Its antigen is undetermined. The sample originates from a study of T cell responses to AZD1222 COVID-19 vaccine. CDR1 and CDR2 from the germline V gene are ENHRY and SYGVKD. This CDR3 spans 15 amino acids. V gave up 6 bases and J gave up 4 bases; unmatched junction bases: 10. Findings of the study overall: With two AZD1222 doses given, Spike-specific TCR breadth and depth both rose. Spike was spanned by vaccine-associated CD4 TCRs, with dominance at 160-218 and 743-854. Clonal diversity may have been underestimated, and the donors were mostly white British, with more females than males. The reported proportion of spike-specific TCRs targeting unmutated variant regions was nearly half.

Sequencing used immunoSEQ multiplex PCR; TCRdb keeps in-frame clones, though not all of them. The sample carries roughly 100,000 clones, roughly 90% recorded once. The clonotype originates from an adult in good health. This chain joins TRBV10-3 and TRBJ2-5; 8 bases line up with TRBD1. The sequences come from peripheral blood, collected on day 0 of AZD1222 vaccination. The CDR3 is CAISPGQGGGETQYF. In DNA, the CDR3 is TGTGCCATCAGCCCAGGACAGGGAGGAGGAGAGACCCAGTACTTC.